These 9 T cell receptor beta chains share one sample of origin, sequenced in a study of regulatory T cells in long-lasting Graves disease. Assembly of TCR beta libraries relied on iRepertoire HTBI primers together with Arm-PCR of CDR3 regions. TCRdb re-called the multiplex PCR reads with MiXCR, one entry per CDR3 protein. This table holds under 450,000 distinct CDR3 sequences, 23% found once. Indicated time point: persistent/refractory GD, antithyroid drugs over 5 years with positive TRAb. PBMC RNA was the source of the TCR library. The material was peripheral blood mononuclear cells (PBMCs), obtained when the disease was refractory, from a patient treated with antithyroid drugs. These receptors came from a female donor with Graves disease.

This chain links TRBV5-1 with TRBJ2-7, with D possibly being TRBD1 (5 bases). This CDR3 has 15 residues. Germline CDR1 is SGHRS and CDR2 is YFSETQ. V lost 0 bases, J lost 2 bases, and 12 bases lay in between. CDR3 loop: CASSLDAGAPYEQYF. In nucleotides, the CDR3 is TGCGCCAGCAGCTTGGATGCTGGGGCCCCCTACGAGCAGTACTTC.

On this clonotype: The conserved final phenylalanine or tryptophan is absent from the CDR3, which likely points to a read error. V and J are TRBV7-2 and TRBJ2-7; no definite D call. The ends were cut back, 6 bases at V and 4 bases at J, with 4 bases in the middle. CDR3 length: 10 amino acids. Looked up from germline, CDR1 is SGHTA and CDR2 is FQGNSA. CDR3 sequence reads: CASSYYEQYS. DNA for the CDR3: TGTGCCAGCAGTTATTACGAGCAGTACTCC.

The rearrangement uses TRBV19 and TRBJ1-2; D is perhaps TRBD1 (5 bases). The length of the CDR3 is 14 residues. The ends were cut back, 6 bases at V and 2 bases at J, with 13 bases in the middle. The germline CDR1 and CDR2 sequences are LNHDA and SQIVND (reference sequence). CDR3 amino acids: CASRLGGANYGYTF. The CDR3 nucleotides read TGTGCCAGTAGATTAGGTGGGGCCAACTATGGCTACACCTTC.

This clonotype came up many times. V and J are TRBV6-1 and TRBJ2-5; TRBD2 might be the D (6 bases). Germline assignment: CDR1 MNHNS and CDR2 SASEGT. The CDR3 runs to 14 residues. V was cut by 5 bases and J by 4 bases, with 14 bases left in between. CDR3 in DNA: TGTGCCAGCAGTCGGACTAACGTTTTAGAGACCCAGTACTTC. Protein product: CASSRTNVLETQYF.

The V gene is TRBV6-1, the J gene TRBJ1-5; maybe TRBD1 (6 bases). There are 15 residues in the CDR3. Looked up from germline, CDR1 is MNHNS and CDR2 is SASEGT. V lost 8 bases and J lost 4, with 18 bases in between. The CDR3 region is CASGGGRWENQPQHF. CDR3 DNA: TGTGCCAGCGGGGGCGGAAGGTGGGAGAATCAGCCCCAGCATTTT.

V and J are TRBV19 and TRBJ2-5; 10 positions agree with TRBD2. The CDR3 sequence is 18 residues long. With V trimmed by 5 bases and J by 5 bases, 17 bases remained unmatched. Germline V gene data show CDR1 as LNHDA and CDR2 as SQIVND (reference sequence). The CDR3 DNA sequence: TGTGCCAGTAGTTCCCGATCCGGGGCTAGCGGGAGATGGGAGACCCAGTACTTC. Protein: CASSSRSGASGRWETQYF. The variable domain in full, completed from reference TRBV19 and TRBJ2-5, reads DGGITQSPKYLFRKEGQNVTLSCEQNLNHDAMYWYRQDPGQGLRLIYYSQIVNDFQKGDIAEGYSVSREKKESFPLTVTSAQKNPTAFYLCASSSRSGASGRWETQYFGPGTRLLVL.

This clonotype occurred many times. The rearrangement joins TRBV18 to TRBJ2-1, with 8 bases fitting TRBD1. V gave up 4 bases and J gave up 7 bases; unmatched junction bases: 3. CDR1 and CDR2 (germline): KGHSH, LQKENI. The CDR3 is made up of 13 amino acids. This CDR3 reads CASSRQGRNEQFF. CDR3 in DNA: TGTGCCAGCTCACGACAGGGGCGGAATGAGCAGTTCTTC.

This clonotype appeared many times. The chain has TRBV20-1 and TRBJ2-7, with 9 nucleotides matching TRBD2. J was trimmed by 7 bases and V by 0 bases; bases with no gene match: 10. The CDR3 is made up of 15 amino acids. Per the germline V gene, CDR1 is DFQATT and CDR2 is SNEGSKA (reference sequence). As DNA, the CDR3 is TGCAGTGCTAGAGATCGGGCGGGAGGGACCGTAGAGCAGTACTTC. This codes for CSARDRAGGTVEQYF.

This clonotype was counted ten times or more. The chain links TRBV10-3 to TRBJ2-7; no reliable D call. The CDR3 totals 11 residues. V lost 4 bases, J lost 7 bases, and 8 bases lay in between. Germline V lookup: CDR1 ENHRY, CDR2 SYGVKD. The CDR3 bases are TGTGCCATCAGTGGAGAAGGGGAGCAGTACTTC. This encodes CAISGEGEQYF.